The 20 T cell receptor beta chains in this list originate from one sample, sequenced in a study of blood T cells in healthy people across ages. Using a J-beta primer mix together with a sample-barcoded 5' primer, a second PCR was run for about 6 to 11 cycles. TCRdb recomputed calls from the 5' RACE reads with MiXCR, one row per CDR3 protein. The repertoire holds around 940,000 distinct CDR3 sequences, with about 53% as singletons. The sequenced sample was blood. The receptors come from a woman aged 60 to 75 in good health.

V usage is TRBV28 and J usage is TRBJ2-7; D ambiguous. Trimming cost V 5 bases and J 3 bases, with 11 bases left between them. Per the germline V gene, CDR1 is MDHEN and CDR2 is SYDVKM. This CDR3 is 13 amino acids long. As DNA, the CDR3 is TGTGCCAGCAGTGTTATTGGGTACTACGAGCAGTACTTC. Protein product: CASSVIGYYEQYF.

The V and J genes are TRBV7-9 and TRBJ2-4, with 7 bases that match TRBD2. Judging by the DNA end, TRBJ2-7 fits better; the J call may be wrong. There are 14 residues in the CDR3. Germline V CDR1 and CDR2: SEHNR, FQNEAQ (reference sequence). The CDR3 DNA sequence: TGTGCCAGCAGCTTACTAGCGGACGTTTGCGAGCAGTACTTC. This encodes CASSLLADVCEQYF.

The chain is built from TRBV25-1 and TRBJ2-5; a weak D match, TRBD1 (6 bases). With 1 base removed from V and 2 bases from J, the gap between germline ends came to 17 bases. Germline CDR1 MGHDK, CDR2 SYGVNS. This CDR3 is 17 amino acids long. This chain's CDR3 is CASSEFGAWTEQETQYF. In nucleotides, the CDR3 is TGTGCCAGCAGTGAATTTGGTGCTTGGACAGAACAAGAGACCCAGTACTTC.

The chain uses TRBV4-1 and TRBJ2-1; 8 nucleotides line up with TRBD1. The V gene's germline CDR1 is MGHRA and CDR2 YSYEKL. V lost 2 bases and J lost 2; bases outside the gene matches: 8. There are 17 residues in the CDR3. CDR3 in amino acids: CASSQLPPGQAYNEQFF. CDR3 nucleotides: TGCGCCAGCAGCCAACTGCCGCCGGGACAGGCCTACAATGAGCAGTTCTTC.

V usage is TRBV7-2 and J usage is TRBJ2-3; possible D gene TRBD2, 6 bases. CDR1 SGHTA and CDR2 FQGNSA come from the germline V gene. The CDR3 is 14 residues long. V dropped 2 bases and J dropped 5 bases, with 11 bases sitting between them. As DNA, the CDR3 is TGTGCCAGCAGCTTATTCTCTAGCGAAGATACGCAGTATTTT. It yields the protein CASSLFSSEDTQYF. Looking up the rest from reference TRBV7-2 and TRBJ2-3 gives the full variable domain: GAGVSQSPSNKVTEKGKDVELRCDPISGHTALYWYRQSLGQGLEFLIYFQGNSAPDKSGLPSDRFSAERTGGSVSTLTIQRTQQEDSAVYLCASSLFSSEDTQYFGPGTRLTVL.

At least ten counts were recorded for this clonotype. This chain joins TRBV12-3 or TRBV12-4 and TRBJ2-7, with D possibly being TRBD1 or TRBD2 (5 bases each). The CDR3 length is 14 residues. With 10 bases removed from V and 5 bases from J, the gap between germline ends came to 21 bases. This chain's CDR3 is CATRPSRVGDEQYF. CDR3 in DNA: TGTGCCACCCGCCCTTCTCGAGTGGGGGACGAGCAGTACTTC.

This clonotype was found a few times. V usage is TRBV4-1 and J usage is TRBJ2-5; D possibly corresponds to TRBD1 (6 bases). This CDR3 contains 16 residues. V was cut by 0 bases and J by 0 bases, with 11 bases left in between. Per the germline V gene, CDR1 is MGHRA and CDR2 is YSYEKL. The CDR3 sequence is CASSQDPGVNQETQYF. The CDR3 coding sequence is TGCGCCAGCAGCCAAGATCCAGGGGTTAACCAAGAGACCCAGTACTTC.

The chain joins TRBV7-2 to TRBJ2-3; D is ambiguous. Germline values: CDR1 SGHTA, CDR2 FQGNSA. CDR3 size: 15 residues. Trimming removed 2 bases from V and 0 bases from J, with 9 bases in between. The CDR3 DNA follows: TGTGCCAGCAGCTTAAGCCGCGCTAGCACAGATACGCAGTATTTT. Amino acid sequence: CASSLSRASTDTQYF.

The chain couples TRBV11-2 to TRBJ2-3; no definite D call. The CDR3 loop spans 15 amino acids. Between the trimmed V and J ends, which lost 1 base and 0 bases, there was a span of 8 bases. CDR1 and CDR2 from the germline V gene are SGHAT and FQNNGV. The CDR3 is CASSLGQISTDTQYF. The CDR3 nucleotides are TGTGCCAGCAGCTTAGGCCAAATAAGCACAGATACGCAGTATTTT.

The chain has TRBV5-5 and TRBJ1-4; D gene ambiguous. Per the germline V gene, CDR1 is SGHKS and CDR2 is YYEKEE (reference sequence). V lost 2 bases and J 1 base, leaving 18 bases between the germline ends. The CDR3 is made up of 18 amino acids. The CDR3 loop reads CASSFPFDPAGTNEKLFF. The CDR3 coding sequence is TGTGCCAGCAGCTTCCCATTTGACCCGGCGGGAACTAATGAAAAACTGTTTTTT.

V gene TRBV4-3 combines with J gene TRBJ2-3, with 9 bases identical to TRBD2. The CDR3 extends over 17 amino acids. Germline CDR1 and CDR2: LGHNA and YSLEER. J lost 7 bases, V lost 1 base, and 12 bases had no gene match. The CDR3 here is CASSQVVASGIYNTQYF. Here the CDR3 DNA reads TGCGCCAGCAGCCAAGTAGTGGCTAGCGGGATCTATAATACGCAGTATTTT.

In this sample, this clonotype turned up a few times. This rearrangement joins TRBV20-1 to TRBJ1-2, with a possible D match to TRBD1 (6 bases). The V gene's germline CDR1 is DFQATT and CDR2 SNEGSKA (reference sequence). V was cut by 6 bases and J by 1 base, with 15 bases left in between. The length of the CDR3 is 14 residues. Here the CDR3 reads CSAETGTHNYGYTF. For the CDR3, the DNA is TGCAGTGCGGAAACCGGGACACATAACTATGGCTACACCTTC.

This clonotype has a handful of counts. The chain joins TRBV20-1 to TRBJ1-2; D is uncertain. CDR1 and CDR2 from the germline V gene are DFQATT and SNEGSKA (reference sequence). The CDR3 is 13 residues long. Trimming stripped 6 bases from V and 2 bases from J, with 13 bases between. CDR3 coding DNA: TGCAGTGCCACGCTCGGGTCAAACTATGGCTACACCTTC. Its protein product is CSATLGSNYGYTF.

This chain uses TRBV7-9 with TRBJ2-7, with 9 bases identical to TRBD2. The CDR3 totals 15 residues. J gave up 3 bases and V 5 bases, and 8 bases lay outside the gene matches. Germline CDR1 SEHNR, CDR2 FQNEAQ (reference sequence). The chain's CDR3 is CASSRPSGTDYEQYF. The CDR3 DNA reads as TGTGCCAGCAGCCGCCCTAGCGGGACAGACTACGAGCAGTACTTC.

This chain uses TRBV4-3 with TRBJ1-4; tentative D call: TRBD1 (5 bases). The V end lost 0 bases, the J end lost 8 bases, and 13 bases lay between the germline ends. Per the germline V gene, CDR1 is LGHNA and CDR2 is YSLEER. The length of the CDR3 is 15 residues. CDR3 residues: CASSQEDSSEEKLFF. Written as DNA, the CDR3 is TGCGCCAGCAGCCAAGAAGACAGTAGTGAAGAAAAACTGTTTTTT.

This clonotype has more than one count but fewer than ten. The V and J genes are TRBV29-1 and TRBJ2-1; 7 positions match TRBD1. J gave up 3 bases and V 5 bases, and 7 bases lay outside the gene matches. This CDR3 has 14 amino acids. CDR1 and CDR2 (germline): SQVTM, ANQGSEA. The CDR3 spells CSVLLTGYYNEQFF. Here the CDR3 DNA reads TGCAGCGTTTTGCTGACAGGGTACTACAATGAGCAGTTCTTC.

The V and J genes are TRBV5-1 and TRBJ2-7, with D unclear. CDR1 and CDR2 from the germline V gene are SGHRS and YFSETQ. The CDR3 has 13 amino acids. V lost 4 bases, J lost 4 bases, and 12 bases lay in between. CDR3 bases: TGCGCCAGCAGCGGCGTTGGACGGTACGAGCAGTACTTC. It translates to CASSGVGRYEQYF.

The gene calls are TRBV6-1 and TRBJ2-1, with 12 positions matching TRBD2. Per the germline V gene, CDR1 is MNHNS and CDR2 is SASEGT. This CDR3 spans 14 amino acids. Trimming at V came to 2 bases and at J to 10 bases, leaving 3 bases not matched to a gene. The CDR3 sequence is CASSELAGGGEQFF. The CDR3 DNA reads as TGTGCCAGCAGTGAACTAGCGGGAGGGGGGGAGCAGTTCTTC.

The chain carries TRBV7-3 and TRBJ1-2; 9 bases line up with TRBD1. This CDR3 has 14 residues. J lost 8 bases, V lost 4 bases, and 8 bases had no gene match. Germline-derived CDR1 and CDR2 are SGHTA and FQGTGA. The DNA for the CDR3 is TGTGCCAGCAGCTCGACCGGGACAGGGAGCGGCTACACCTTC. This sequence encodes CASSSTGTGSGYTF.

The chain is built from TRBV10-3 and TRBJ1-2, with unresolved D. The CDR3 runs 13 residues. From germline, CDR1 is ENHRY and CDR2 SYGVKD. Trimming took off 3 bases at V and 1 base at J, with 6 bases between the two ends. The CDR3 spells CAISEPNNYGYTF. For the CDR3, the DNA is TGTGCCATCAGTGAACCGAATAACTATGGCTACACCTTC.